Listed below are T cell receptor beta chains from one sample, sequenced in a study of T cell repertoires in cytomegalovirus infection. TCRdb called the reads again in MiXCR, with one record for every CDR3 protein. The sample contains 350,000 to 400,000 distinct CDR3 sequences, about 35% of which appear only once. These receptors are not linked to any known antigen. This specimen consisted of cultured PBMCs, obtained from culture after CMV antigen stimulation. Every receptor here comes from a human donor in good health (CMV status not recorded). Some clones in this sample may be carry-over from other donors' samples. The CDR3 runs from the conserved cysteine through the conserved F or W. The D gene is left open where the match is weak. Some rows mark clone size as missing; the rest say once, few, many or name a class of expanded clone.

size: NA; J: TRBJ2-1; D: NA; V: TRBV29-1; CDR3: CSVEGGPTGRYEQFF; DNA: TGCAGCGTTGAAGGGGGGCCGACAGGGAGGTATGAGCAGTTCTTC
size: few; J: TRBJ2-2; D: TRBD2; V: TRBV29-1; CDR3: CSVEFASGRSGELFF; DNA: TGCAGCGTTGAATTTGCTAGCGGGAGGTCCGGGGAGCTGTTTTTT
size: many; J: TRBJ2-3; D: TRBD2; V: TRBV20-1; CDR3: CSARVLGLAGADTQYF; DNA: TGCAGTGCTAGAGTCCTGGGACTAGCGGGAGCAGATACGCAGTATTTT
size: NA; J: TRBJ2-3; D: TRBD2; V: TRBV11-2; CDR3: CASSSQTSGGGDTQYF; DNA: TGTGCCAGCAGCTCCCAGACTAGCGGAGGGGGAGATACGCAGTATTTT
size: many; J: TRBJ1-3; D: NA; V: TRBV4-1; CDR3: CASSYAGSSGNTIYF; DNA: TGCGCCAGCAGCTACGCGGGATCCTCTGGAAACACCATATATTTT
size: many; J: TRBJ1-2; D: NA; V: TRBV7-3; CDR3: CASSNSASSADRGVNYGYTF; DNA: TGTGCCAGCAGCAATTCCGCATCATCGGCAGACCGAGGGGTTAACTATGGCTACACCTTC
size: NA; J: TRBJ2-2; D: NA; V: TRBV7-3; CDR3: CASSPGSDTGELFF; DNA: TGTGCCAGCAGCCCGGGGTCGGACACCGGGGAGCTGTTTTTT
size: NA; J: TRBJ2-1; D: NA; V: TRBV29-1; CDR3: CSVVPGGYEQFF; DNA: TGCAGCGTCGTGCCGGGCGGGTATGAGCAGTTCTTC
size: few; J: TRBJ1-1; D: NA; V: TRBV13; CDR3: CASSFDTETEAFF; DNA: TGTGCCAGCAGCTTTGACACCGAGACTGAAGCTTTCTTT
size: few; J: TRBJ1-4; D: NA; V: TRBV27; CDR3: CASSLVLALDEKLFF; DNA: TGTGCCAGCAGTCTCGTGTTGGCTTTGGATGAAAAACTGTTTTTT
size: many; J: TRBJ2-5; D: NA; V: TRBV7-2; CDR3: CASSLSYRETQYF; DNA: TGTGCCAGCAGCTTAAGCTACCGAGAGACCCAGTACTTC
size: few; J: TRBJ2-5; D: NA; V: TRBV6-1; CDR3: CASSAREGETQYF; DNA: TGTGCCAGCAGTGCCAGGGAAGGGGAGACCCAGTACTTC
size: few; J: TRBJ2-1; D: NA; V: TRBV7-8; CDR3: CASSLEPRYLNEQFF; DNA: TGTGCCAGCAGCTTGGAGCCTAGATACTTGAATGAGCAGTTCTTC
size: NA; J: TRBJ2-1; D: TRBD1; V: TRBV12-3/TRBV12-4; CDR3: CASTRTGGYNEQFF; DNA: TGTGCCAGCACCCGGACAGGGGGGTACAATGAGCAGTTCTTC
size: many; J: TRBJ1-1; D: TRBD1; V: TRBV7-9; CDR3: CASSLKTGGMNTEAFF; DNA: TGTGCCAGCAGCCTAAAGACAGGGGGGATGAACACTGAAGCTTTCTTT
size: NA; J: TRBJ2-3; D: TRBD2; V: TRBV7-2; CDR3: CASSLVGGRGGDTQYF; DNA: TGTGCCAGCAGCTTAGTCGGCGGGAGGGGTGGAGATACGCAGTATTTT
size: few; J: TRBJ2-1; D: NA; V: TRBV7-2; CDR3: CASSLSRVGEQFF; DNA: TGTGCCAGCAGCTTATCCCGGGTCGGTGAGCAGTTCTTC
size: NA; J: TRBJ2-7; D: NA; V: TRBV7-8; CDR3: CASSLGGLSSYEQYF; DNA: TGTGCCAGCAGCTTAGGGGGCCTCAGCTCCTACGAGCAGTACTTC
size: NA; J: TRBJ2-1; D: NA; V: TRBV10-3; CDR3: CAISEPTGNWASERFF; DNA: TGTGCCATCAGTGAGCCAACAGGGAACTGGGCCAGTGAGCGGTTCTTC
size: NA; J: TRBJ2-3; D: TRBD2; V: TRBV11-2; CDR3: CASSARAGGPGTQYF; DNA: TGTGCCAGCAGCGCGAGAGCGGGAGGGCCGGGTACGCAGTATTTT
size: NA; J: TRBJ2-1; D: TRBD2; V: TRBV19; CDR3: CASSIDNGRSYNEQFF; DNA: TGTGCCAGTAGTATAGATAACGGGAGGTCATACAATGAGCAGTTCTTC
size: many; J: TRBJ2-1; D: TRBD2; V: TRBV7-8; CDR3: CASNLGLAGDYNEQFF; DNA: TGTGCCAGCAACCTCGGGTTAGCGGGCGACTACAATGAGCAGTTCTTC
size: NA; J: TRBJ1-6; D: NA; V: TRBV12-3/TRBV12-4; CDR3: CASSLRSSPLHF; DNA: TGTGCCAGCAGCTTGCGATCTTCACCCCTCCACTTT
size: few; J: TRBJ2-7; D: TRBD2; V: TRBV6-6; CDR3: CASSSGLEYEQYF; DNA: TGTGCCAGCAGTTCCGGACTAGAGTACGAGCAGTACTTC
size: few; J: TRBJ2-4; D: TRBD2; V: TRBV7-2; CDR3: CASSPRPGTSGSISGIQYF; DNA: TGTGCCAGCAGCCCCCGTCCCGGGACTAGCGGGAGTATATCGGGCATTCAGTACTTC
size: NA; J: TRBJ2-1; D: NA; V: TRBV29-1; CDR3: CSVGRNNEQFF; DNA: TGCAGCGTGGGACGAAACAATGAGCAGTTCTTC
size: many; J: TRBJ2-3; D: NA; V: TRBV7-2; CDR3: CASSPGNTDTQYF; DNA: TGTGCCAGCAGCCCCGGGAACACAGATACGCAGTATTTT
size: few; J: TRBJ2-2; D: TRBD2; V: TRBV11-2; CDR3: CASSLGLAGGTGELFF; DNA: TGTGCCAGCAGCTTAGGACTAGCGGGAGGGACCGGGGAGCTGTTTTTT